Listed here are 27 T cell receptor beta chains from one sample, sequenced in a study of cytomegalovirus exposure and HLA in healthy donors. Libraries were prepared by immunoSEQ multiplex PCR; TCRdb keeps only in-frame clonotypes and omits some of them. The repertoire has roughly 100,000 clones, about 88% of them found once; the top ten carry 1.5% to 2%. Sequencing was carried out using PBMCs. These receptors all stem from a young woman in good health and CMV-seropositive.

The V and J genes are TRBV7-9 and TRBJ1-1, with D tentatively TRBD1 (6 bases). Germline values: CDR1 SEHNR, CDR2 FQNEAQ (reference sequence). The CDR3 is made up of 15 amino acids. V lost 5 bases and J lost 2, with 15 bases in between. Here the CDR3 reads CASSLRGPGNTEAFF. The CDR3 nucleotides are TGTGCCAGCAGCCTCAGGGGTCCAGGCAACACTGAAGCTTTCTTT.

This clone was recorded a few times. The rearrangement joins TRBV2 to TRBJ1-1; D unclear. The V end was cut by 7 bases, the J end by 1 base, with 13 bases between. In germline, CDR1 is SNHLY, CDR2 FYNNEI. The CDR3 extends over 14 amino acids. The CDR3: CASMVEQTNTEAFF. The CDR3 DNA sequence: TGTGCCAGCATGGTGGAACAGACGAACACTGAAGCTTTCTTT.

A single count supports this clone. The chain employs TRBV7-8 and TRBJ2-7, with 12 bases matching TRBD2. Looked up from germline, CDR1 is SGHVS and CDR2 is FQNEAQ. The CDR3 is 14 amino acids. Trimming cost V 1 base and J 7 bases; bases outside gene matches: 2. The CDR3 coding sequence is TGTGCCAGCAGCTTAGAACTAGCGGGGGGTGAGCAGTACTTC. It is translated as CASSLELAGGEQYF.

CDR3 in DNA: TGTGCCAGTAGTATCCCCGGGACAGGTCACAATGAGCAGTTCTTC. Translation gives CASSIPGTGHNEQFF. V usage is TRBV19 and J usage is TRBJ2-1, with 8 bases identical to TRBD1. CDR3 size: 15 residues. CDR1 LNHDA and CDR2 SQIVND come from the germline V gene (reference sequence). V lost 3 bases to trimming and J lost 5 bases; unmatched junction nucleotides: 6.

For this clone: Sequence at one end of the junction differs from germline and may be a read error. The J gene is TRBJ2-5, the V gene TRBV7-7; tentatively, D is TRBD1 (6 bases). The CDR3 totals 15 residues. Germline CDR1 SSHAT, CDR2 FNYEAQ (reference sequence). The CDR3 nucleotides read TGTGCTAGCAGCCTACTATTCTCAGGGGACGAGACCCAGTACTTC. Its translation is CASSLLFSGDETQYF.

Only one count was recorded for this clone. The chain has TRBV6-5 and TRBJ2-3; D may be TRBD2 (7 bases). CDR1 is MNHEY, CDR2 SVGAGI, per germline. Trimming left V 5 bases short and J 4 bases short, with 13 bases between. The CDR3 spans 14 residues. The DNA for the CDR3 is TGTGCCAGCAGTCGGGGGGCCCGGGCAGATACGCAGTATTTT. Translating gives CASSRGARADTQYF.

The gene calls are TRBV4-2 and TRBJ2-1, with 13 bases identical to TRBD2. V shed 4 bases, J shed 4 bases, and the junction held 4 bases outside the gene matches. Germline CDR1 is LGHNA and CDR2 is YNFKEQ. The CDR3 covers 16 residues. Written as DNA, the CDR3 is TGTGCCAGCAGCCCTCGGACTAGCGGGGGATACAATGAGCAGTTCTTC. It translates to CASSPRTSGGYNEQFF.

The V and J genes are TRBV2 and TRBJ2-1, with 7 positions matching TRBD2. The junction had 8 bases not matched to a gene; V was cut back by 8 bases and J by 7 bases. Germline V lookup: CDR1 SNHLY, CDR2 FYNNEI. This CDR3 region has 13 residues. The CDR3 coding sequence is TGTGCCAGCTCTGGGGGGGGTATAAATGAGCAGTTCTTC. It is translated as CASSGGGINEQFF.

The chain has TRBV5-1 and TRBJ1-6; D uncertain. Trimming left V 0 bases short and J 0 bases short, with 10 bases between. This CDR3 spans 17 amino acids. Per the germline V gene, CDR1 is SGHRS and CDR2 is YFSETQ. The CDR3 here is CASSLDTYSSYNSPLHF. The CDR3, as DNA: TGCGCCAGCAGCTTGGATACTTACAGCTCCTATAATTCACCCCTCCACTTT.

The chain links TRBV27 to TRBJ2-1, with a tentative D call TRBD2 (7 bases). Trimming pared 7 bases from V and 9 bases from J, leaving 16 bases between. The germline V gene has CDR1 MNHEY and CDR2 SMNVEV (reference sequence). CDR3 length equals 13 residues. The CDR3 loop reads CASTKTSRGEQFF. The CDR3 nucleotides are TGTGCCAGCACCAAGACTAGCAGGGGTGAGCAGTTCTTC.

This clone has just one count. The CDR3: CASRGIGRGGAYEQYV. Here the CDR3 DNA reads TGTGCCAGCAGAGGGATAGGGAGGGGGGGAGCGTACGAGCAGTACGTC. The V and J genes are TRBV27 and TRBJ2-7; TRBD2 might be the D (7 bases). The V gene's germline CDR1 is MNHEY and CDR2 SMNVEV (reference sequence). V lost 6 bases, J lost 4 bases, and 22 bases lay in between. The CDR3 totals 16 residues.

This clone was seen only once. Here the CDR3 reads CASSDGLTTVGELFF. The CDR3 bases are TGTGCCAGCAGTGACGGACTAACGACGGTCGGGGAGCTGTTTTTT. The rearrangement joins TRBV6-1 to TRBJ2-2, with D perhaps matching TRBD2 (6 bases). This CDR3 is built from 15 residues. Germline CDR1 MNHNS, CDR2 SASEGT. V gave up 3 bases and J gave up 7 bases, with 15 bases separating them.

J is TRBJ2-5 and V is TRBV13, with D possibly matching TRBD1 (6 bases). The germline V and J ends were trimmed by 7 bases and 1 base, with 13 bases remaining between them. This CDR3 is built from 14 residues. Germline CDR1 is PRHDT and CDR2 is FYEKMQ (reference sequence). The CDR3 bases are TGTGCCAGCACCCTACTAGGGGGCCAAGAGACCCAGTACTTC. Protein product: CASTLLGGQETQYF.

This sequence joins TRBV27 and TRBJ2-2; D is unresolved. Between the trimmed V and J ends, which lost 3 bases and 7 bases, there was a span of 6 bases. From germline, CDR1 is MNHEY and CDR2 SMNVEV (reference sequence). The CDR3 spans 12 residues. Here the CDR3 reads CASSFPNGELFF. In DNA form, the CDR3 reads TGTGCCAGCAGTTTTCCCAACGGGGAGCTGTTTTTT.

V gene TRBV5-1 combines with J gene TRBJ2-2, with a possible D match to TRBD1 (5 bases). CDR3 length: 15 residues. Germline CDR1 reads SGHRS; CDR2 reads YFSETQ. The V gene lost 4 bases and the J gene lost 0 bases, with 10 bases spanning the gap. For the CDR3, the DNA is TGCGCCAGCAGCATGACAGCTACGAACACCGGGGAGCTGTTTTTT. Amino acid sequence: CASSMTATNTGELFF.

The CDR3 coding sequence is TGTGCCAGCAGCTTACTGTCGCCGGCTAGCGCCCAGCGGGAGACCCAGTACTTC. Encoded protein: CASSLLSPASAQRETQYF. The V gene is TRBV7-2, the J gene TRBJ2-5, with D tentatively TRBD2 (6 bases). Germline V lookup: CDR1 SGHTA, CDR2 FQGNSA. Trimming left V 2 bases short and J 5 bases short, with 24 bases between. The CDR3 has 18 residues.

V is TRBV6-1 and J is TRBJ2-7; 7 nucleotides align to TRBD2. The CDR3 runs to 13 residues. After removal of 6 bases from V and 3 bases from J, the junction contained 5 bases not matched to a gene. Germline V gives CDR1 MNHNS, CDR2 SASEGT. The CDR3: CASRERGVYEQYF. CDR3 nucleotide sequence: TGTGCCAGCAGAGAGCGGGGCGTCTACGAGCAGTACTTC.

V and J are TRBV7-2 and TRBJ1-2; 7 positions agree with TRBD1. V lost 4 bases, J lost 3 bases, and 8 bases stayed unmatched. The CDR3 spans 15 residues. The germline gives CDR1 SGHTA, CDR2 FQGNSA. The CDR3 protein is CASSSVSGGHYGYTF. The CDR3 nucleotides read TGTGCCAGCAGCTCCGTCTCAGGGGGTCACTATGGCTACACCTTC.

The chain recombines TRBV6-1 with TRBJ2-7; D possibly corresponds to TRBD2 (5 bases). The germline V gene encodes CDR1 MNHNS and CDR2 SASEGT. CDR3 size: 14 residues. Trimming removed 4 bases from V and 2 bases from J, with 12 bases in between. The CDR3 DNA reads as TGTGCCAGCAGTGTATTGGACTTAGCCTACGAGCAGTACTTC. The encoded protein is CASSVLDLAYEQYF.

The rearrangement links TRBV5-1 to TRBJ2-3, with TRBD2 matching over 8 bases. The ends lost 4 bases at V and 5 bases at J; junction bases unmatched: 12. Germline V CDR1 and CDR2: SGHRS, YFSETQ. This CDR3 is 16 amino acids long. CDR3 sequence reads: CASSLMEGGGQDTQYF. The CDR3 coding sequence is TGCGCCAGCAGCCTCATGGAGGGCGGGGGGCAAGATACGCAGTATTTT.

The rearrangement joins TRBV6-5 to TRBJ1-1; possible D gene TRBD1, 5 bases. CDR1 and CDR2 from the germline V gene are MNHEY and SVGAGI. Between the trimmed V and J ends, which lost 5 bases and 3 bases, there was a span of 10 bases. The CDR3 runs to 13 residues. The CDR3 region has the DNA TGTGCCAGCAGTCAGGGTCGGGACACTGAAGCTTTCTTT. Translating it yields CASSQGRDTEAFF.

V and J are TRBV6-5 and TRBJ1-1; D may be TRBD1 (6 bases). CDR1 is MNHEY, CDR2 SVGAGI, per germline. This CDR3 has 13 amino acids. Trimming left V 6 bases short and J 1 base short, with 9 bases between. CDR3 amino acids: CASSSTGNTEAFF. The CDR3 DNA reads as TGTGCCAGCAGCTCGACAGGGAACACTGAAGCTTTCTTT.

V is TRBV4-1 and J is TRBJ1-6, with D unresolved. CDR3 length: 14 residues. CDR1 MGHRA and CDR2 YSYEKL come from the germline V gene. V lost 5 bases to trimming and J lost 7 bases, with 12 bases between them. CDR3 region: CASSSPGRNSPLHF. As DNA, the CDR3 is TGCGCCAGCAGCTCCCCGGGGAGGAATTCACCCCTCCACTTT.

The chain is built from TRBV7-2 and TRBJ1-5; D call uncertain. There are 15 residues in the CDR3. Germline V gene data show CDR1 as SGHTA and CDR2 as FQGNSA. V dropped 1 base and J dropped 4 bases, with 11 bases sitting between them. In DNA form, the CDR3 reads TGTGCCAGCAGCTTAGTTCGGGGAGAGAATCAGCCCCAGCATTTT. Protein product: CASSLVRGENQPQHF. Based on the CDR3 plus reference TRBV7-2 and TRBJ1-5, the full variable domain is GAGVSQSPSNKVTEKGKDVELRCDPISGHTALYWYRQSLGQGLEFLIYFQGNSAPDKSGLPSDRFSAERTGGSVSTLTIQRTQQEDSAVYLCASSLVRGENQPQHFGDGTRLSIL.

In DNA form, the CDR3 reads TGTGCCAATTACCCGGGTGAGGGATCCTATGGCTACACCTTC. It specifies CANYPGEGSYGYTF. The V and J genes are TRBV7-2 and TRBJ1-2; D not certain. The CDR3 runs 14 residues. Germline V CDR1 and CDR2: SGHTA, FQGNSA. V was pared by 10 bases and J by 4 bases, with 19 bases between.

V usage is TRBV9 and J usage is TRBJ2-7; tentatively, D is TRBD2 (7 bases). This CDR3 is 15 amino acids long. CDR1 and CDR2 (germline): SGDLS, YYNGEE. The V end lost 0 bases, the J end lost 3 bases, and 13 bases lay between the germline ends. The CDR3 DNA reads as TGTGCCAGCAGCGTAGGCCAAGGGGGGGTCTACGAGCAGTACTTC. Translation: CASSVGQGGVYEQYF.

This clone has just a few counts. The V gene is TRBV11-1, the J gene TRBJ1-2, with D unclear. The CDR3 length is 13 residues. The germline V and J ends were trimmed by 5 bases and 6 bases, with 13 bases remaining between them. Germline CDR1 is SGHAT and CDR2 is FQDESV (reference sequence). The CDR3 nucleotides are TGTGCCAGCAGCCACCTAGGATGGGATGGCTACACCTTC. Its translation: CASSHLGWDGYTF.